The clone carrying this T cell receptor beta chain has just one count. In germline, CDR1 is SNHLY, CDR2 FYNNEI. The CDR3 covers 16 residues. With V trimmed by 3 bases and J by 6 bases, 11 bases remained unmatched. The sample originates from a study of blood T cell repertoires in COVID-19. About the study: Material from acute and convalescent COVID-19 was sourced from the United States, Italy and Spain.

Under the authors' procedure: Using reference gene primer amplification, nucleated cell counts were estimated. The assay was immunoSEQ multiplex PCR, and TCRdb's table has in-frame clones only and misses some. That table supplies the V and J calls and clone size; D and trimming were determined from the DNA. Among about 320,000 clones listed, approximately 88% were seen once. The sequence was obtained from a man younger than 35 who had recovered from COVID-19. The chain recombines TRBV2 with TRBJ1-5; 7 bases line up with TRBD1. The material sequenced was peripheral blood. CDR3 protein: CASSERGPQGRQPQHF. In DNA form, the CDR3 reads TGTGCCAGCAGTGAGAGGGGGCCACAGGGACGTCAGCCCCAGCATTTT.